Listed below are T cell receptor beta chains from one sample, sequenced in a study of shared clonotypes between healthy human individuals. Assay used: immunoSEQ multiplex PCR; TCRdb lists only in-frame clones, some missing. The repertoire has millions of clones, roughly 96% of them found once; the top ten carry roughly 0.13%. The sample comprised naive CD4+ T cells sorted from blood. All receptors derive from a man aged 18 to 29 in good health. Each CDR3 is given with its conserved first and last residue. The D gene is left open where the match is weak.

V	J	D	CDR3
TRBV7-2	TRBJ2-7	.	CASSPPPQGEQYF
TRBV6-1	TRBJ1-5	TRBD1	CASTLTGSNQPQHF
TRBV10-3	TRBJ2-7	.	CAINKVAGPYEQYF
TRBV7-9	TRBJ1-6	TRBD1	CASSPSGTGFNSPLHF
TRBV7-9	TRBJ2-3	TRBD1	CASSLDRVFSDTQYF
TRBV5-4	TRBJ1-3	.	CASSLSGPAGNTIYF
TRBV5-7	TRBJ2-7	TRBD1	CASSTLGDSSYEQYF
TRBV6-4	TRBJ1-3	TRBD1	CASSSAGGPGNTIYF
TRBV5-1	TRBJ2-2	TRBD1	CASSLLGGTDTGELFF
TRBV19	TRBJ2-1	TRBD2	CATSMSLASGRIIGEQFF
TRBV5-1	TRBJ2-7	.	CASSAGQAYEQYF
TRBV9	TRBJ2-7	.	CASSVAPGTYEQYF
TRBV25-1	TRBJ2-3	.	CASSDTTGRGTDTQYF
TRBV7-3	TRBJ2-5	.	CASALGSGETQYF
TRBV28	TRBJ2-7	.	CASSSPQGPYEQYF
TRBV19	TRBJ2-7	TRBD2	CASSIEASGKYEQYF
TRBV7-2	TRBJ1-3	TRBD1	CASSLDRGETGNTIYF
TRBV28	TRBJ1-5	TRBD1	CASRYPQGASQPQHF
TRBV10-3	TRBJ2-7	.	CATPDNSTYEQYF
TRBV2	TRBJ1-1	.	CASCGGPQMGTEAFF
TRBV27	TRBJ1-6	.	CASRRAGGAHSPLHF
TRBV4-3	TRBJ1-6	.	CASSGGASNSPLHF
TRBV5-6	TRBJ2-7	TRBD1	CASSRRQGAGDEQYF
TRBV27	TRBJ2-2	.	CASSRGARDNTGELFF
TRBV2	TRBJ2-6	.	CASKETGALSGANVLTF
TRBV30	TRBJ2-1	.	CAWSPGLANEQFF
TRBV6-5	TRBJ1-6	TRBD1	CASSTIGTGRSPLHF
TRBV5-1	TRBJ2-1	.	CASSTEGAVNNEQFF
TRBV15	TRBJ2-3	TRBD2	CATSRDPRETDTQYF
TRBV6-1	TRBJ1-1	.	CASRETATEAFF
TRBV28	TRBJ1-5	TRBD1	CASSLEGAYQPQHF
TRBV7-8	TRBJ1-2	.	CASSPHDYTLPLGYTF
TRBV2	TRBJ2-2	TRBD1	CASSQGQGRTGELFF